The entry that follows covers one TCR beta chain sequence. Its antigen is undetermined. One junction end disagrees with the germline gene, perhaps due to a read error. The data belong to a study of tumor-infiltrating lymphocytes in glioblastoma multiforme. Notes on the study in general: The TCR and somatic mutation analysis included just one glioblastoma patient. RNA-based TCR sequencing may distort clone frequencies, since cells carry unequal TCR transcript numbers. The T cells in this sample were not sorted into functional subsets.

Multiple V-beta primers and a C-beta primer amplified TCRB from RNA. TCRdb ran MiXCR on the multiplex PCR reads and lists one entry per CDR3 protein. The data hold about 18,000 distinct CDR3 sequences, with approximately 70% observed a single time. The source of this sequence is a male donor with glioblastoma. Sequencing input: peripheral blood.

As DNA, the CDR3 is TGCGCCTGCAGCGGACTAGCGGGTACAGATACGCAGTATTTT. Encoded protein: CACSGLAGTDTQYF. This chain uses TRBV12-3 or TRBV12-4 with TRBJ2-3, with 11 nucleotides matching TRBD2. The CDR3 has 14 amino acids.